This is a list of T cell receptor beta chains from one sample in a study of blood T cell repertoires in COVID-19. Generated by immunoSEQ multiplex PCR, the TCRdb table keeps only in-frame clones and is missing some. The sample lists tens of thousands of clones; roughly four fifths were seen once. Sequencing input: peripheral blood. Receptor source: a man in his thirties or forties with COVID-19, enrolled during active disease. CDR3s include the opening cysteine and the closing phenylalanine or tryptophan. Each record gives: CDR3 length, J gene, V gene, CDR3 protein.

len: 14
j_gene: TRBJ1-1
v_gene: TRBV30
CDR3aa: CAWSVQPGRTEAFF

len: 14
j_gene: TRBJ1-2
v_gene: TRBV6-2/TRBV6-3
CDR3aa: CASSPSGQDYGYTF

len: 13
j_gene: TRBJ2-3
v_gene: TRBV24-1
CDR3aa: CATSDPVGGTQYF

len: 13
j_gene: TRBJ1-1
v_gene: TRBV30
CDR3aa: CAWNRQRRTEAFF

len: 12
j_gene: TRBJ2-1
v_gene: TRBV19
CDR3aa: CASSIIGGEQFF

len: 17
j_gene: TRBJ1-2
v_gene: TRBV6-1
CDR3aa: CASSGPDRGNLLYGYTF

len: 14
j_gene: TRBJ2-3
v_gene: TRBV9
CDR3aa: CASNQGGNTDTQYF

len: 15
j_gene: TRBJ1-2
v_gene: TRBV15
CDR3aa: CATSHDRGPNYGYTF

len: 15
j_gene: TRBJ2-7
v_gene: TRBV28
CDR3aa: CASSPMGQVSYEQYF

len: 15
j_gene: TRBJ2-7
v_gene: TRBV6-5
CDR3aa: CASTTGTGGSYEQYF

len: 18
j_gene: TRBJ2-3
v_gene: TRBV28
CDR3aa: CASSPGSGSVFSTDTQYF

len: 14
j_gene: TRBJ1-2
v_gene: TRBV6-6
CDR3aa: CASSFRDREGGYTF

len: 13
j_gene: TRBJ1-1
v_gene: TRBV29-1
CDR3aa: CSVVEGANTEAFF

len: 13
j_gene: TRBJ1-5
v_gene: TRBV2
CDR3aa: CASSVYISQPQHF

len: 14
j_gene: TRBJ1-1
v_gene: TRBV30
CDR3aa: CAWSWFGGRTEAFF

len: 16
j_gene: TRBJ2-1
v_gene: TRBV4-1
CDR3aa: CASSQDFASSYNEQFF

len: 14
j_gene: TRBJ1-2
v_gene: TRBV18
CDR3aa: CASSPVTGEVGYTF

len: 15
j_gene: TRBJ2-1
v_gene: TRBV27
CDR3aa: CASSSIAGVYDEQFF

len: 16
j_gene: TRBJ1-3
v_gene: TRBV28
CDR3aa: CASSSGTGGYRNTIYF

len: 13
j_gene: TRBJ1-5
v_gene: TRBV2
CDR3aa: CASRGQYNQPQHF

len: 15
j_gene: TRBJ1-4
v_gene: TRBV4-1
CDR3aa: CASSQDRGTNEKLFF